This T cell receptor beta chain was sequenced during a study of cytomegalovirus exposure and HLA in healthy donors. PCR primers comprised 60 Vbeta and 13 Jbeta primers. The method was immunoSEQ multiplex PCR; TCRdb's version includes in-frame clones alone and lacks a portion of them. The sample yields around 94,000 clones, roughly three quarters seen once. With regard to this clone: The antigen is undetermined.

The germline V gene has CDR1 PRHDT and CDR2 FYEKMQ (reference sequence). V lost 1 base, J lost 5 bases, and 15 bases lay in between. CDR3 length: 15 amino acids. Study results and caveats: Specific recognition of CMV antigens was confirmed in vitro for a few chains (all CMV-associated). The majority of CMV-associated TCR beta chains were reported as apparently HLA-restricted in a later analysis.

The specimen sequenced was PBMCs. The chain is built from TRBV13 and TRBJ2-7, with D tentatively TRBD1 (6 bases). The sequence was collected from a woman aged 55-69 years in good health and CMV-seropositive. The CDR3 loop is CASSLARTEVNEQYF. CDR3 DNA sequence: TGTGCCAGCAGCTTAGCTCGGACAGAGGTTAACGAGCAGTACTTC. Full variable domain (missing parts from reference TRBV13 and TRBJ2-7): AAGVIQSPRHLIKEKRETATLKCYPIPRHDTVYWYQQGPGQDPQFLISFYEKMQSDKGSIPDRFSAQQFSDYHSELNMSSLELGDSALYFCASSLARTEVNEQYFGPGTRLTVT.